This T cell receptor (beta chain) was profiled in a study of Graves' ophthalmopathy and Graves' hyperthyroidism. The study amplified TCR beta CDR3 regions using RNA transcripts. After a first-round RT-PCR with HTBI primers, a second-round multiplex PCR was run. Each CDR3 protein is one row after TCRdb ran MiXCR on the multiplex PCR reads. The sample shows about 740,000 distinct CDR3 sequences, 40% of them seen only once. Germline V CDR1 and CDR2: SGHAT, FQNNGV. The CDR3 length is 15 residues. The trim removed 1 base at V and 2 bases at J, leaving 2 bases unmatched. Findings of the study overall: Predictions made by the model for ophthalmopathy progression reached 70.59% sensitivity and about 72% specificity.

The table lists this clonotype with many counts. Its antigen is unknown. The gene calls are TRBV11-2 and TRBJ1-2; TRBD1 matches 9 bases. The sequencing input was peripheral blood. This sequence was found in an adult man with Graves' ophthalmopathy. The CDR3 loop reads CASSLGGQGNYGYTF. DNA of the CDR3: TGTGCCAGCAGCTTAGGCGGACAGGGGAACTATGGCTACACCTTC.